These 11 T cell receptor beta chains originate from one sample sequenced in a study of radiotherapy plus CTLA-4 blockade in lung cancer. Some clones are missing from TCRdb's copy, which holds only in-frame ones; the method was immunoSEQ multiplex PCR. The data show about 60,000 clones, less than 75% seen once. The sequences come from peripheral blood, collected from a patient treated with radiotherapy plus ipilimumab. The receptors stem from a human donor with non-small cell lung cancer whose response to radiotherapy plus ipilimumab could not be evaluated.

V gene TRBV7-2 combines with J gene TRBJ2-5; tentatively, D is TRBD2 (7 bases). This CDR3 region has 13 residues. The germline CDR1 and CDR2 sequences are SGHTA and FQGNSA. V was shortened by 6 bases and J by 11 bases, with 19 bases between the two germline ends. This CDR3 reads CASRSAGAGEQYF. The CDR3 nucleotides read TGTGCCAGCAGGAGCGCGGGGGCGGGTGAGCAGTACTTC.

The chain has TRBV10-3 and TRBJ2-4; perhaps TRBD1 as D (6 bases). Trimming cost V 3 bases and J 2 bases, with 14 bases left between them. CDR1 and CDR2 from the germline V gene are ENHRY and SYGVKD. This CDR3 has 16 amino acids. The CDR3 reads CAISEGQGLSKNIQYF. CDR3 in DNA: TGTGCCATCAGTGAAGGGCAGGGGCTTTCCAAAAACATTCAGTACTTC.

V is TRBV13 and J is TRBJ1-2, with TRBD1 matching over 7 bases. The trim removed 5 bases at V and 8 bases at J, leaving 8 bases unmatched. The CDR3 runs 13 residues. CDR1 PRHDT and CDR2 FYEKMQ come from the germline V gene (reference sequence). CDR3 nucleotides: TGTGCCAGCAGCCTAGAGGACAGGAAAGGCTACACCTTC. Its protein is CASSLEDRKGYTF.

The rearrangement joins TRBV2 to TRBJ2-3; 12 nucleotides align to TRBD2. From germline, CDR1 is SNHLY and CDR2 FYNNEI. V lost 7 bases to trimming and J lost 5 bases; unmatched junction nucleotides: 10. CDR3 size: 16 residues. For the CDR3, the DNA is TGTGCCAGCACCCAACCTAGCGGGAGGGCAGTAGATACGCAGTATTTT. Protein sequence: CASTQPSGRAVDTQYF.

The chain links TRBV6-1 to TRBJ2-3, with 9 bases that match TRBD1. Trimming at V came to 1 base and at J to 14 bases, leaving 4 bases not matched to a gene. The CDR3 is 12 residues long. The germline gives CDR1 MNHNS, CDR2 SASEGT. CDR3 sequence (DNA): TGTGCCAGCAGTGAAGGGGACAGGGTGAGGTATTTT. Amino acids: CASSEGDRVRYF.

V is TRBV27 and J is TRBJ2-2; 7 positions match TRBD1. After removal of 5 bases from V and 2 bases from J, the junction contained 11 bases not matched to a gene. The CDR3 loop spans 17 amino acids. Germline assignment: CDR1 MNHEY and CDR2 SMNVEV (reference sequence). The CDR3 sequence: CASSLLPGQINTGELFF. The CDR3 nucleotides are TGTGCCAGCAGTCTACTCCCGGGACAGATAAACACCGGGGAGCTGTTTTTT.

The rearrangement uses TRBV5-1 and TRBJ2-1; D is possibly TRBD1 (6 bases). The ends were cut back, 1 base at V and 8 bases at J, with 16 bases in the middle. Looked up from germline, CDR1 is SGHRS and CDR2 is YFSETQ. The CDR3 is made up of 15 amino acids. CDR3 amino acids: CASSLSGSGVDEQFF. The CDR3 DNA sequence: TGCGCCAGCAGCTTGTCGGGTTCAGGGGTGGATGAGCAGTTCTTC.

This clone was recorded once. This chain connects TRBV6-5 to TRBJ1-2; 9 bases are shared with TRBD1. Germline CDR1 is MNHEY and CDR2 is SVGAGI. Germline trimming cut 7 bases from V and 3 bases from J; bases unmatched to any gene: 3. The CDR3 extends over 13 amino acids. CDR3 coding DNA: TGTGCCAGCACGAGGACAGGGGACTATGGCTACACCTTC. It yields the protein CASTRTGDYGYTF.

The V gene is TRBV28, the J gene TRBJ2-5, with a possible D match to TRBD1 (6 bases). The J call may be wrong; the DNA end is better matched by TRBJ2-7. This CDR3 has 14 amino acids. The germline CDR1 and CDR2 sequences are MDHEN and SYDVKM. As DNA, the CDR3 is TGTGCCAGCAGTCGACTCACAGGGTCCTACGAGCAGTACTTC. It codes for CASSRLTGSYEQYF.

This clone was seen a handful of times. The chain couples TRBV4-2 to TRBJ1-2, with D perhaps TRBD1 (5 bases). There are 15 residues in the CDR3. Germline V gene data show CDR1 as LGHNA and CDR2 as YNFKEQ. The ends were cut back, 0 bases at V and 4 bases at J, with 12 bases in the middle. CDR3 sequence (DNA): TGTGCCAGCAGCCAAGATGGGGCTTTCCCCTATGGCTACACCTTC. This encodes CASSQDGAFPYGYTF.

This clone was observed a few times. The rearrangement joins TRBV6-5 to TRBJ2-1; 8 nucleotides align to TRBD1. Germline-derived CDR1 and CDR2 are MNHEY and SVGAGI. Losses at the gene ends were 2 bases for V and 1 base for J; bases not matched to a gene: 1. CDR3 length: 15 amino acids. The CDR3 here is CASSYGQGSYNEQFF. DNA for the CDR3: TGTGCCAGCAGTTACGGACAGGGTTCCTACAATGAGCAGTTCTTC.